These T cell receptor beta chains were read from a single sample in a study of CD8+CD57+ T cells in acquired aplastic anemia. MiXCR was run by TCRdb on the reads, yielding one entry per CDR3 protein. The table records a few hundred thousand distinct CDR3 sequences, 56% of them present only once. Sequencing was performed on sorted CD4+, CD8+, or CD8+CD57+ T cells (not recorded which) from PBMCs. The receptors come from a human donor with severe aplastic anemia or a healthy control (not recorded which). The CDR3 runs from the conserved cysteine through the conserved F or W. A D gene is named only where the DNA matches it firmly. Not every row has a clone size; where given, it reads once, few, many or a size class.

j_gene | d_gene | abundance | v_gene | len | CDR3nt | CDR3aa
TRBJ1-1 | . | . | TRBV4-3 | 15 | TGCGCCAGCAGCCAAGTAGAGTTTATCCTTACTGAAGCTTTCTTT | CASSQVEFILTEAFF
TRBJ1-3 | . | many | TRBV7-6 | 17 | TGTGCCAGCAGCTTAGTTGGGACCGCCAAAGCCGGGGGCACCATATATTTT | CASSLVGTAKAGGTIYF
TRBJ2-7 | TRBD2 | . | TRBV19 | 14 | TGTGCCAGTAGTAGACGACTAGCGGCCTACGAGCAGTACTTC | CASSRRLAAYEQYF
TRBJ1-2 | . | . | TRBV7-2 | 14 | TGTGCCAGCAGCTTGCATTCGACGGCGGATGGCTACACCTTC | CASSLHSTADGYTF
TRBJ2-7 | . | once | TRBV20-1 | 14 | TGCAGTGCTCGGGACTCCCTTAATAACTACGATCAGTACTTC | CSARDSLNNYDQYF
TRBJ1-1 | . | many | TRBV4-2 | 18 | TGTGCCAGCAGTTCCAATTCGCAGCGATTCGGGACGGACACTGAAGCTTTCTTT | CASSSNSQRFGTDTEAFF
TRBJ2-1 | . | . | TRBV20-1 | 13 | TGCAGTGCGAGGGAGAGCTCCTACAATGAGCAGTTCTTC | CSARESSYNEQFF
TRBJ1-6 | . | many | TRBV5-1 | 14 | TGCGCCAGCAGCTTGCCACAGAATAATTCACCCCTCCACTTT | CASSLPQNNSPLHF
TRBJ2-5 | . | . | TRBV2 | 15 | TGTGCCAGCAGTGAATACCAGCGGAACCAAGAGACCCAGTACTTC | CASSEYQRNQETQYF
TRBJ2-5 | TRBD2 | once | TRBV7-2 | 19 | TGTGCCAGCAGCTTAGGTCGTCGACTAGCGGGGGGGGAGAAAGAGACCCAGTACTTC | CASSLGRRLAGGEKETQYF
TRBJ1-6 | TRBD1 | many | TRBV6-1 | 14 | TGTGCCAGCAGTGAAGCCAACAGGGGTACACCCCTCCACTTT | CASSEANRGTPLHF
TRBJ2-5 | . | . | TRBV7-7 | 17 | TGTGCTAGCAGCTTAGTAGATATGGGAAGGGGCCAAGAGACCCAGTACTTC | CASSLVDMGRGQETQYF
TRBJ2-1 | TRBD2 | many | TRBV5-1 | 16 | TGCGCCAGCAGCCCGGGGACTAGCGGCCTCTACAATGAGCAGTTCTTC | CASSPGTSGLYNEQFF
TRBJ1-2 | . | many | TRBV20-1 | 14 | TGCAGTGCTAGGGGGTTACAGGGTTCTTGGGGCTACACCTTC | CSARGLQGSWGYTF
TRBJ1-1 | . | many | TRBV13 | 13 | TGTGCCAGCAGCTTAGAGTGGGAACCTGAAGCTTTCTTT | CASSLEWEPEAFF
TRBJ2-1 | TRBD1 | . | TRBV7-8 | 15 | TGTGCCAGCAGTGGACAGGGTCGGTCCTACAATGAGCAGTTCTTC | CASSGQGRSYNEQFF
TRBJ2-2 | TRBD1 | many | TRBV24-1 | 13 | TGTGCCACCAGGGGACAGGGAACCGGGGAGCTGTTTTTT | CATRGQGTGELFF
TRBJ1-4 | . | . | TRBV20-1 | 13 | TGCAGTGCTAGAACGAGGGGGGGGGAAAAACTGTTTTTT | CSARTRGGEKLFF
TRBJ1-4 | . | . | TRBV20-1 | 15 | TGCAGTGCTAGAGTACTAGCGGGGAGCGATGAAAAACTGTTTTTT | CSARVLAGSDEKLFF
TRBJ1-1 | . | many | TRBV10-3 | 15 | TGTGCCATCAGTGAGGCCAGGGAACGGATCACTGAAGCTTTCTTT | CAISEARERITEAFF
TRBJ2-5 | TRBD2 | . | TRBV6-5 | 15 | TGTGCCAGCAGTCGTAGCGGGGGAGGCCAAGAGACCCAGTACTTC | CASSRSGGGQETQYF
TRBJ1-2 | . | . | TRBV19 | 13 | TGTGCCAGTAGTATCCTAACAGACTATGGCTACACCTTC | CASSILTDYGYTF
TRBJ1-4 | . | few | TRBV7-8 | 15 | TGTGCCAGCAGCCCAGCCGCAGACATGCAGGAAAAACTGTTTTTT | CASSPAADMQEKLFF
TRBJ2-7 | . | . | TRBV7-6 | 19 | TGTGCCAGCAGCTTAGGGTGGAGTGGCTCGTTACGGAGCTCCTACGAGCAGTACTTC | CASSLGWSGSLRSSYEQYF
TRBJ2-7 | TRBD1 | . | TRBV7-2 | 16 | TGTGCCAGCAGCGGCTACCCAGGGGGCCACTCCTACGAGCAGTACTTC | CASSGYPGGHSYEQYF
TRBJ2-1 | . | . | TRBV27 | 16 | TGTGCCAGCAGTTTGGCCTGGGCAGGGGCCTACAATGAGCAGTTCTTC | CASSLAWAGAYNEQFF
TRBJ2-3 | TRBD1 | . | TRBV24-1 | 16 | TGTGCCACCAGTGATTTGTGGGACAGGGGGGCAGATACGCAGTATTTT | CATSDLWDRGADTQYF
TRBJ1-1 | . | many | TRBV7-3 | 15 | TGTGCCAGCAGCTTACTCAGGATAGAGAACACTGAAGCTTTCTTT | CASSLLRIENTEAFF
TRBJ2-2 | . | . | TRBV12-3/TRBV12-4 | 12 | TGTGCCAGCAGGAACTACCCCGGGGAGCTGTTTTTT | CASRNYPGELFF
TRBJ1-1 | . | . | TRBV7-9 | 12 | TGTGCCAGCAGCTCGACAGCGATTGAAGCTTTCTTT | CASSSTAIEAFF
TRBJ2-3 | . | . | TRBV19 | 13 | TGTGCCAGTAATTTAGGGGGCACAGATACGCAGTATTTT | CASNLGGTDTQYF
TRBJ2-5 | TRBD2 | . | TRBV9 | 17 | TGTGCCAGCAGCGTAGCTGGAGTACTAGCGGCGCGAGAGACCCAGTACTTC | CASSVAGVLAARETQYF
TRBJ1-1 | . | few | TRBV29-1 | 13 | TGCAGCGTTACAGGGTCCCCTAACACTGAAGCTTTCTTT | CSVTGSPNTEAFF
TRBJ1-4 | . | . | TRBV9 | 15 | TGTGCCAGCAGCGTAGATGTAGCAACTAATGAAAAACTGTTTTTT | CASSVDVATNEKLFF
TRBJ1-5 | . | many | TRBV27 | 15 | TGTGCCAGCAGACGGAAGGCTGAGAGCAATCAGCCCCAGCATTTT | CASRRKAESNQPQHF
TRBJ1-1 | . | many | TRBV3-1 | 13 | TGTGCCAGCAGCCAAGTTTCGACTGAACGGACGGTCTTT | CASSQVSTERTVF
TRBJ1-1 | . | . | TRBV20-1 | 13 | TGCAGTGCCCTGGCGGGGGAGTACACTGAAGCTTTCTTT | CSALAGEYTEAFF
TRBJ2-7 | . | many | TRBV7-9 | 12 | TGTGCCAGCAGCAGGACTGCATACGAGCAGTACTTC | CASSRTAYEQYF
TRBJ1-6 | TRBD1 | . | TRBV9 | 15 | TGTGCCAGCAGCGTAGCGGGGACAGCGAATTCACCCCTCCACTTT | CASSVAGTANSPLHF
TRBJ2-5 | TRBD2 | . | TRBV7-2 | 17 | TGTGCCAGCAGCTTAGGTCGTCGACTAGCGCTTGAAGAGACCCAGTACTTC | CASSLGRRLALEETQYF
TRBJ2-7 | TRBD1 | . | TRBV19 | 16 | TGTGCCAGTAGTATAGGCGGGCCAGGGGGATCCTACGAGCAGTACTTC | CASSIGGPGGSYEQYF
TRBJ2-2 | . | . | TRBV2 | 13 | TGTGCCAGCACCGTGTTAGAGACCGGGGAGCTGTTTTTT | CASTVLETGELFF
TRBJ2-7 | TRBD2 | . | TRBV2 | 14 | TGTGCCAGCAGTCTAGGGAGGGTACCCTACGAGCAGTACTTC | CASSLGRVPYEQYF
TRBJ2-7 | TRBD2 | . | TRBV7-9 | 16 | TGTGCCAGCACCCCAGAGGCTAGCGGGAGTGCGGGGGAGCAGTACTTC | CASTPEASGSAGEQYF
TRBJ2-3 | . | . | TRBV20-1 | 13 | TGCAGTGCTTATGGGGGTGACGCAGATACGCAGTATTTT | CSAYGGDADTQYF
TRBJ2-7 | TRBD1 | . | TRBV7-8 | 13 | TGTGCCAGCAGCGAGGGACAGTCCTACGAGCAGTACTTC | CASSEGQSYEQYF
TRBJ2-3 | . | . | TRBV5-1 | 14 | TGCGCCAGCAGCTCGATGGACACCACAGATACGCAGTATTTT | CASSSMDTTDTQYF
TRBJ1-2 | TRBD1 | few | TRBV7-8 | 15 | TGTGCCAGCAGCCCAAGTCGCGTGGCAGGGGGCCGCTACACCTTC | CASSPSRVAGGRYTF
TRBJ1-1 | . | many | TRBV2 | 13 | TGTGCCAGCAGTACAGAAACGAACACTGAAGCTTTCTTT | CASSTETNTEAFF
TRBJ2-1 | TRBD1 | . | TRBV20-1 | 14 | TGCAGTGCGAGACAGGGAAGCTCCTACAATGAGCAGTTCTTC | CSARQGSSYNEQFF
TRBJ2-7 | . | many | TRBV4-1 | 13 | TGCGCCAGCAGCCAAGATGGCCTGTCCGAGCAGTACTTC | CASSQDGLSEQYF
TRBJ2-1 | . | many | TRBV4-3 | 17 | TGCGCCAGCAGCCAAGCTTCCCTTCCACCGAGGAACAATGAGCAGTTCTTC | CASSQASLPPRNNEQFF
TRBJ2-7 | TRBD2 | . | TRBV19 | 16 | TGTGCCAGTAGTTCCCGGACTAGCGGGAGAGCCTACGAGCAGTACTTC | CASSSRTSGRAYEQYF
TRBJ2-3 | . | many | TRBV15 | 14 | TGTGCCACCAGCAGAGGAGGGCTACGGGATACGCAGTATTTT | CATSRGGLRDTQYF
TRBJ1-2 | . | . | TRBV4-1 | 15 | TGCGCCAGCAGCGATCGTCCGGGGGCGGGTTGGGGCTACACCTTC | CASSDRPGAGWGYTF
TRBJ2-1 | . | many | TRBV28 | 11 | TGTGCCAGCAGTTCGGGCAGAAGTCGGTTCTTC | CASSSGRSRFF
TRBJ2-3 | . | . | TRBV5-1 | 15 | TGCGCCAGCAGCTTGTTCCGTCCTAGCACAGATACGCAGTATTTT | CASSLFRPSTDTQYF